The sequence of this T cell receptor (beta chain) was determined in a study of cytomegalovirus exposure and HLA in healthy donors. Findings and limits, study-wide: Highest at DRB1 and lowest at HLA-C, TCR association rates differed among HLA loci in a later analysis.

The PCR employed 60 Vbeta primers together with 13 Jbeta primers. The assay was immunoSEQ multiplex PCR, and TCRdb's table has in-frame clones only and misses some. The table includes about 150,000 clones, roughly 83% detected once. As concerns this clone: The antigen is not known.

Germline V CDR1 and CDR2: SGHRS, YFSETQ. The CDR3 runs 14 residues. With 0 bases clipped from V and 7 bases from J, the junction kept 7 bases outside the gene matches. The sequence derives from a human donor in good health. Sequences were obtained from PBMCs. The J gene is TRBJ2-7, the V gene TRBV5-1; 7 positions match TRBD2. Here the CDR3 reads CASSLGTRGLEQYF. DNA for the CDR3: TGCGCCAGCAGCTTGGGGACTAGAGGTTTAGAGCAGTACTTC. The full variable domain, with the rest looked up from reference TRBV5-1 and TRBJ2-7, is KAGVTQTPRYLIKTRGQQVTLSCSPISGHRSVSWYQQTPGQGLQFLFEYFSETQRNKGNFPGRFSGRQFSNSRSEMNVSTLELGDSALYLCASSLGTRGLEQYFGPGTRLTVT.